The entry below describes one TCR beta chain. The target antigen is unknown. CDR3 length: 13 amino acids. Germline V gene lookup returns CDR1 SGHRS and CDR2 YFSETQ. Losses at the gene ends were 0 bases for V and 4 bases for J; bases not matched to a gene: 0. PCR amplification relied on 60 Vbeta primers (plus 13 Jbeta primers). Sequencing used immunoSEQ multiplex PCR; TCRdb keeps in-frame clones, though not all of them. The table has about 67,000 clones, approximately 67% seen once; the top ten hold 2% to 2.5%. The data are from a study of cytomegalovirus exposure and HLA in healthy donors. Study as a whole: Earlier work reported 90 million to 120 million unique TCR beta sequences from some 180 million T cells.

Study-wide findings and caveats: Researchers counted 164 TCR beta chains as cytomegalovirus-associated. Diagnosis of cytomegalovirus status made by the classifier reportedly showed high specificity and sensitivity. Earlier results showed most TCR beta V segments being productive about 90% or about 30% of the time.

The rearrangement uses TRBV5-1 and TRBJ2-5; 7 nucleotides agree with TRBD1. The sample taken for sequencing was PBMCs. The sequence came from a woman under 40 in good health and CMV-seronegative. For the CDR3, the DNA is TGCGCCAGCAGCTTGGACAGGGGAGAGACCCAGTACTTC. Translation gives CASSLDRGETQYF. The variable domain in full, completed from reference TRBV5-1 and TRBJ2-5, reads KAGVTQTPRYLIKTRGQQVTLSCSPISGHRSVSWYQQTPGQGLQFLFEYFSETQRNKGNFPGRFSGRQFSNSRSEMNVSTLELGDSALYLCASSLDRGETQYFGPGTRLLVL.